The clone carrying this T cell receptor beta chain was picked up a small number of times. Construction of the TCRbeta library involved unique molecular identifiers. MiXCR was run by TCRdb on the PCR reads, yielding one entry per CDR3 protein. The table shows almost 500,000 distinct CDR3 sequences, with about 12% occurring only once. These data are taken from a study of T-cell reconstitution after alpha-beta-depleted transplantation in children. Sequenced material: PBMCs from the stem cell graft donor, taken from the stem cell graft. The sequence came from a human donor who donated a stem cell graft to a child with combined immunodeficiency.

This CDR3 reads CASSYGVNEQFF. The CDR3, as DNA: TGTGCCAGCAGTTACGGGGTCAATGAGCAGTTCTTC. The genes are TRBV6-2 or TRBV6-3 and TRBJ2-1, with D unclear. V was shortened by 2 bases and J by 6 bases, with 5 bases between the two germline ends. The germline gives CDR1 MNHEY, CDR2 SVGEGT. CDR3 size: 12 residues.